Reported below is one T cell receptor (beta chain). The sample originates from a study of blood T cell repertoires in COVID-19. The V gene's germline CDR1 is LNHDA and CDR2 SQIVND (reference sequence). The CDR3 has 16 residues. The junction had 11 bases not matched to a gene; V was cut back by 5 bases and J by 4 bases. Assay used: immunoSEQ multiplex PCR; TCRdb lists only in-frame clones, some missing. Of about 210,000 clones in the sample, around 84% were seen once. The sequence came from a human donor in a cohort sampled during active COVID-19. V gene TRBV19 combines with J gene TRBJ1-2; 9 bases line up with TRBD1. The sequencing input was peripheral blood. CDR3 nucleotide sequence: TGTGCCAGTAGTCCCTTACAAACGACAGGGGGCTATGGCTACACCTTC. Its protein is CASSPLQTTGGYGYTF.